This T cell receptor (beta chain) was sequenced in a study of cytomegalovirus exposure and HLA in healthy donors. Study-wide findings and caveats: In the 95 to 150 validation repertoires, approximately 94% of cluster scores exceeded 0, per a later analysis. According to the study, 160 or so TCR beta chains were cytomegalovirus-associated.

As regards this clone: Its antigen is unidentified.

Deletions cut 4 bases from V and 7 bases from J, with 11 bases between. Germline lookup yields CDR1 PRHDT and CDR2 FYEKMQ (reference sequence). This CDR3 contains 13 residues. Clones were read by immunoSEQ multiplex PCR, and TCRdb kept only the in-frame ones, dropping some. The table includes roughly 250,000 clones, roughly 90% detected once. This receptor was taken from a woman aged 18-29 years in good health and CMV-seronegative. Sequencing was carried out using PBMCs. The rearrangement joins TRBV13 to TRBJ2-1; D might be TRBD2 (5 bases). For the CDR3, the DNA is TGTGCCAGCAGCTCCGGCCGCGGGAATGAGCAGTTCTTC. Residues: CASSSGRGNEQFF.